This T cell receptor beta chain was documented in a study of blood T cells in healthy people across ages. The CDR3 length is 16 residues. Trimming took 0 bases from V and 0 from J, leaving 6 bases between them. CDR1 is SGHTA, CDR2 FQGNSA, per germline. A sample-barcoded 5' primer and a J-beta primer mix were used in a second PCR of about 7 to 12 cycles. MiXCR, run by TCRdb on the 5' RACE reads, gives a single entry per CDR3 protein. Of 700,000 or so distinct CDR3 sequences in the sample, 40% to 45% were seen once. The clonotype was recovered from an elderly man in good health. The specimen sequenced was blood. This chain uses TRBV7-2 with TRBJ2-6; D ambiguous. The CDR3 sequence: CASSLASGSGANVLTF. The CDR3 coding sequence is TGTGCCAGCAGCTTAGCCTCGGGCTCTGGGGCCAACGTCCTGACTTTC.